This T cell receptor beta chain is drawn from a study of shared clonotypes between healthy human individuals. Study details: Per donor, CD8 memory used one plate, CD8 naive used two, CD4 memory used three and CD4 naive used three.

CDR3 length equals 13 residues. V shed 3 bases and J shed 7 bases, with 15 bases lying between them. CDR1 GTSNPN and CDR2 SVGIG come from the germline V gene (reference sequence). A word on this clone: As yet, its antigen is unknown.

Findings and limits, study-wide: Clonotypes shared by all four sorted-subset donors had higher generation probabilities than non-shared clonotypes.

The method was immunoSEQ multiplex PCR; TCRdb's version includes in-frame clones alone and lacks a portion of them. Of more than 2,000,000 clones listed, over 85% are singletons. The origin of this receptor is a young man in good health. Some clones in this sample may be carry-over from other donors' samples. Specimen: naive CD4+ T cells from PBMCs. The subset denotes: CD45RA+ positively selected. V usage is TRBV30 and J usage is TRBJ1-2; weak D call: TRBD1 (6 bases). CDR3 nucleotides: TGTGCCTGGAGCCCTACTGGGGGGCCTGGCTACACCTTC. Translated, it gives CAWSPTGGPGYTF. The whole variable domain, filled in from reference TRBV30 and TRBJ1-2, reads SQTIHQWPATLVQPVGSPLSLECTVEGTSNPNLYWYRQAAGRGLQLLFYSVGIGQISSEVPQNLSASRPQDRQFILSSKKLLLSDSGFYLCAWSPTGGPGYTFGSGTRLTVV.